The next 27 T cell receptor beta chains were all read from a single sample in a study of T cell changes during pregnancy in multiple sclerosis. The protocol was immunoSEQ multiplex PCR, while the TCRdb copy is restricted to in-frame clones and leaves out a portion. The sample includes around 54,000 clones, 80% to 95% of them seen just once. Specimen: CD4+ T cells from peripheral blood mononuclear cells, collected after pregnancy. All receptors derive from a female donor in good health, enrolled as a control in a pregnancy study.

The chain combines TRBV10-3 with TRBJ2-5; no firm D call. Germline V gene lookup returns CDR1 ENHRY and CDR2 SYGVKD. The CDR3 is 14 residues long. V dropped 0 bases and J dropped 2 bases, with 7 bases sitting between them. CDR3 amino acids: CAISESAGQETQYF. Here the CDR3 DNA reads TGTGCCATCAGTGAGTCGGCAGGTCAAGAGACCCAGTACTTC.

V gene TRBV6-5 combines with J gene TRBJ2-2; D unclear. V lost 6 bases to trimming and J lost 3 bases, with 5 bases between them. Looked up from germline, CDR1 is MNHEY and CDR2 is SVGAGI. This CDR3 has 12 residues. CDR3 loop: CASRLYTGELFF. CDR3 in DNA: TGTGCCAGCAGATTATACACCGGGGAGCTGTTTTTT.

The gene calls are TRBV11-3 and TRBJ2-3, with 12 bases identical to TRBD2. The J segment lost 3 bases and the V segment lost 3 bases, leaving 10 bases of the junction unmatched. Germline assignment: CDR1 SGHNT and CDR2 YENEEA. This CDR3 is 18 amino acids long. The CDR3 DNA reads as TGTGCCAGCAGCTTGAGGACTAGCGGGGCCAGCGTGACAGATACGCAGTATTTT. The encoded protein is CASSLRTSGASVTDTQYF.

This chain connects TRBV29-1 to TRBJ1-3, with 12 bases that match TRBD1. Germline lookup yields CDR1 SQVTM and CDR2 ANQGSEA. There are 19 residues in the CDR3. J was trimmed by 2 bases and V by 0 bases; bases with no gene match: 11. CDR3: CSVEERDRGRVMTGNTIYF. The CDR3 DNA follows: TGCAGCGTTGAAGAAAGGGACAGGGGGCGCGTAATGACTGGAAACACCATATATTTT.

This clone was detected once. The genes are TRBV9 and TRBJ2-1; D remains unclear. CDR3 size: 15 residues. Germline-derived CDR1 and CDR2 are SGDLS and YYNGEE. The germline V and J ends were trimmed by 2 bases and 3 bases, with 12 bases remaining between them. In nucleotides, the CDR3 is TGTGCCAGCAGCGTGGTCCCAGGCTACTACAATGAGCAGTTCTTC. Residues: CASSVVPGYYNEQFF. The whole variable domain, filled in from reference TRBV9 and TRBJ2-1, reads DSGVTQTPKHLITATGQRVTLRCSPRSGDLSVYWYQQSLDQGLQFLIQYYNGEERAKGNILERFSAQQFPDLHSELNLSSLELGDSALYFCASSVVPGYYNEQFFGPGTRLTVL.

This chain links TRBV6-1 with TRBJ2-5, with 9 bases aligning to TRBD2. Germline V gene data show CDR1 as MNHNS and CDR2 as SASEGT. This CDR3 spans 15 amino acids. V trimming: 4 bases; J trimming: 0 bases; junction bases outside the gene matches: 3. This CDR3 reads CASSVAGVHQETQYF. For the CDR3, the DNA is TGTGCCAGCAGTGTAGCGGGAGTCCACCAAGAGACCCAGTACTTC.

The chain links TRBV19 to TRBJ2-7; 10 positions match TRBD2. J was trimmed by 2 bases and V by 5 bases; bases with no gene match: 15. This CDR3 has 18 residues. Germline CDR1 is LNHDA and CDR2 is SQIVND (reference sequence). CDR3 bases: TGTGCCAGTAGTGGGCGAAGCGGGGGGGCCGGAGTAACCTACGAGCAGTACTTC. It yields the protein CASSGRSGGAGVTYEQYF. The whole variable domain, remainder taken from reference TRBV19 and TRBJ2-7, is DGGITQSPKYLFRKEGQNVTLSCEQNLNHDAMYWYRQDPGQGLRLIYYSQIVNDFQKGDIAEGYSVSREKKESFPLTVTSAQKNPTAFYLCASSGRSGGAGVTYEQYFGPGTRLTVT.

The rearrangement uses TRBV5-1 and TRBJ1-1; TRBD1 is a possible D gene (5 bases). CDR3 length: 14 amino acids. CDR1 is SGHRS and CDR2 is YFSETQ in the germline V gene. V was pared by 1 base and J by 6 bases, with 13 bases between. CDR3 DNA: TGCGCCAGCAGCTTGAGTAGGGGAGGAGCTGAAGCTTTCTTT. This sequence encodes CASSLSRGGAEAFF.

This rearrangement joins TRBV5-1 to TRBJ2-7; TRBD1 matches at 8 bases. The trim removed 7 bases at V and 1 base at J, leaving 1 base unmatched. Germline loops: CDR1 SGHRS, CDR2 YFSETQ. The CDR3 has 12 amino acids. The CDR3 is CASGQGSYEQYF. As DNA, the CDR3 is TGCGCCAGCGGACAGGGATCCTACGAGCAGTACTTC.

V and J are TRBV19 and TRBJ1-2; 8 bases are shared with TRBD1. The CDR3 loop spans 15 amino acids. The V gene's germline CDR1 is LNHDA and CDR2 SQIVND (reference sequence). The V and J ends lost 6 bases and 4 bases, in that order; junction bases with no gene match: 10. The CDR3 loop is CASSPGTGGFYGYTF. The CDR3 DNA follows: TGTGCCAGTAGCCCCGGAACAGGGGGTTTCTATGGCTACACCTTC.

This chain connects TRBV2 to TRBJ1-3; tentatively, D is TRBD1 (5 bases). The CDR3 consists of 14 residues. Trimming removed 4 bases at V and 7 bases at J, with 14 bases between. Germline V gene sequence: CDR1 SNHLY, CDR2 FYNNEI. The CDR3, as DNA: TGTGCCAGCAGTGGTTCGGACAACGGGAACACCATATATTTT. It codes for CASSGSDNGNTIYF. Full variable domain (outside the CDR3, taken from reference TRBV2 and TRBJ1-3): EPEVTQTPSHQVTQMGQEVILRCVPISNHLYFYWYRQILGQKVEFLVSFYNNEISEKSEIFDDQFSVERPDGSNFTLKIRSTKLEDSAMYFCASSGSDNGNTIYFGEGSWLTVV.

This clone was seen only a few times. The gene calls are TRBV28 and TRBJ1-1; perhaps TRBD1 as D (5 bases). V lost 4 bases and J lost 5, with 17 bases in between. There are 15 residues in the CDR3. The germline V gene encodes CDR1 MDHEN and CDR2 SYDVKM. CDR3 protein: CASSSYQGLGTEAFF. Here the CDR3 DNA reads TGTGCCAGCAGTTCCTATCAGGGACTTGGGACTGAAGCTTTCTTT.

This chain connects TRBV4-1 to TRBJ2-5; 16 nucleotides line up with TRBD2. Trimming cost V 1 base and J 5 bases; bases outside gene matches: 13. Germline V gives CDR1 MGHRA, CDR2 YSYEKL. This CDR3 is built from 20 residues. CDR3 region: CASSQVGLAGGPLPGETQYF. The DNA for the CDR3 is TGCGCCAGCAGCCAAGTGGGACTAGCGGGAGGGCCGCTTCCAGGGGAGACCCAGTACTTC.

The chain is built from TRBV7-8 and TRBJ2-3; TRBD2 matches 7 bases. Germline CDR1 reads SGHVS; CDR2 reads FQNEAQ. The J segment lost 8 bases and the V segment lost 1 base, leaving 6 bases of the junction unmatched. The CDR3 is 14 amino acids. The CDR3 nucleotides are TGTGCCAGCAGCTTAGGAGCGGGGTCCGGTACGCAGTATTTT. The encoded protein is CASSLGAGSGTQYF.

The V and J genes are TRBV18 and TRBJ2-7; 7 nucleotides align to TRBD1. Germline V lookup: CDR1 KGHSH, CDR2 LQKENI. CDR3 length equals 15 residues. Trimming removed 0 bases from V and 3 bases from J; junction bases left unmatched: 5. CDR3 protein: CASSPPRTGGYEQYF. DNA of the CDR3: TGTGCCAGCTCACCACCGAGGACAGGAGGCTACGAGCAGTACTTC.

This chain uses TRBV27 with TRBJ1-2; D is unresolved. Trimming removed 0 bases from V and 4 bases from J, with 12 bases in between. This CDR3 is 15 amino acids long. From germline, CDR1 is MNHEY and CDR2 SMNVEV (reference sequence). The CDR3 coding sequence is TGTGCCAGCAGTTTATCCCTCCGGAGGGTCTATGGCTACACCTTC. This translates into CASSLSLRRVYGYTF.

The chain uses TRBV30 and TRBJ1-5; no clear D gene. Germline assignment: CDR1 GTSNPN and CDR2 SVGIG (reference sequence). Trimming shortened V by 4 bases and J by 4 bases, and 11 bases separated the two germline ends. This CDR3 has 13 amino acids. CDR3 amino acids: CAWTWGENQPQHF. For the CDR3, the DNA is TGTGCCTGGACCTGGGGAGAGAATCAGCCCCAGCATTTT.

The chain recombines TRBV7-2 with TRBJ2-3, with 10 bases aligning to TRBD2. This CDR3 spans 17 amino acids. Germline V CDR1 and CDR2: SGHTA, FQGNSA. V lost 2 bases to trimming and J lost 4 bases; unmatched junction nucleotides: 9. The CDR3: CASSLSLAGTGADTQYF. In DNA form, the CDR3 reads TGTGCCAGCAGCTTATCACTAGCGGGGACCGGTGCAGATACGCAGTATTTT.

The gene calls are TRBV19 and TRBJ1-5; D might be TRBD1 (5 bases). Per the germline V gene, CDR1 is LNHDA and CDR2 is SQIVND (reference sequence). CDR3 length: 13 amino acids. V was trimmed by 10 bases and J by 2 bases, leaving 12 bases between them. CDR3 coding DNA: TGTGCCACCCAGGGCAGTCGCAATCAGCCCCAGCATTTT. Translating gives CATQGSRNQPQHF.

The CDR3 bases are TGCGCCAGCAGCCACGGGGTATCCACAGATACGCAGTATTTT. Its protein product is CASSHGVSTDTQYF. The gene calls are TRBV4-1 and TRBJ2-3, with D possibly matching TRBD2 (5 bases). V was pared by 3 bases and J by 2 bases, with 9 bases between. Germline loops: CDR1 MGHRA, CDR2 YSYEKL. There are 14 residues in the CDR3.

This clone was recorded a few times. The chain employs TRBV29-1 and TRBJ1-1, with a possible D match to TRBD1 (6 bases). CDR3 length equals 13 residues. The germline CDR1 and CDR2 sequences are SQVTM and ANQGSEA. Trimming shortened V by 5 bases and J by 0 bases, and 10 bases separated the two germline ends. The CDR3 nucleotides read TGCAGCGTTTCGGACAGATTGAACACTGAAGCTTTCTTT. As protein: CSVSDRLNTEAFF. Drawing the rest from reference TRBV29-1 and TRBJ1-1, the complete variable domain is SAVISQKPSRDICQRGTSLTIQCQVDSQVTMMFWYRQQPGQSLTLIATANQGSEATYESGFVIDKFPISRPNLTFSTLTVSNMSPEDSSIYLCSVSDRLNTEAFFGQGTRLTVV.

Here the CDR3 DNA reads TGTGCCAGCAGCATCTCTGGGGCCAACGTCCTGACTTTC. It encodes CASSISGANVLTF. V usage is TRBV25-1 and J usage is TRBJ2-6; D uncertain. Germline V lookup: CDR1 MGHDK, CDR2 SYGVNS. The CDR3 has 13 residues. The V end lost 6 bases, the J end lost 0 bases, and 3 bases lay between the germline ends.

This rearrangement joins TRBV12-5 to TRBJ1-6; tentatively, D is TRBD1 (6 bases). V shed 1 base and J shed 10 bases, with 8 bases lying between them. The V gene's germline CDR1 is LGHNT and CDR2 FRNRAP. The CDR3 totals 13 residues. The CDR3 DNA reads as TGTGCTAGTGGTTTGGGGGGGGGCTCACCCCTCCACTTT. Translating it yields CASGLGGGSPLHF.

This clone was seen a single time. The V gene is TRBV7-9, the J gene TRBJ2-3; 13 positions match TRBD2. The V and J ends lost 6 bases and 2 bases, in that order; junction bases with no gene match: 8. Germline loops: CDR1 SEHNR, CDR2 FQNEAQ (reference sequence). The CDR3 has 17 residues. The CDR3 nucleotides are TGTGCCAGCAGTCCACCGGGACTAGCGGGGATCACAGATACGCAGTATTTT. Amino acid sequence: CASSPPGLAGITDTQYF.

The chain carries TRBV5-1 and TRBJ2-6, with D maybe TRBD1 (5 bases). CDR1 is SGHRS, CDR2 YFSETQ, per germline. V gave up 3 bases and J gave up 0 bases, with 13 bases separating them. CDR3 length: 17 residues. CDR3 protein: CASSSRTRSSGANVLTF. The CDR3 nucleotides read TGCGCCAGCAGCTCCCGGACACGCAGCTCTGGGGCCAACGTCCTGACTTTC.

The chain joins TRBV6-1 to TRBJ1-2, with TRBD1 identical over 9 bases. Per germline, CDR1 MNHNS and CDR2 SASEGT. V shed 8 bases and J 7 bases; nucleotides not matched to a gene: 11. The CDR3 loop spans 14 amino acids. The CDR3 DNA reads as TGTGCCAGCCTCCGGGACAGGGTTAACGGTGGCTACACCTTC. Translation gives CASLRDRVNGGYTF.

The J gene is TRBJ2-3, the V gene TRBV5-4, with D unresolved. This CDR3 spans 15 amino acids. Trimming left V 0 bases short and J 1 base short, with 9 bases between. Looked up from germline, CDR1 is SGHNT and CDR2 is YYREEE (reference sequence). The CDR3: CASSLEPGGTDTQYF. The CDR3 DNA follows: TGTGCCAGCAGCTTGGAGCCCGGAGGCACAGATACGCAGTATTTT.